The 8 T cell receptor beta chains reported below all come from one sample, sequenced in a study of blood T cell repertoires in COVID-19. Assay: immunoSEQ multiplex PCR; the TCRdb copy retains only in-frame clones and omits some. The sample consists of about 280,000 clones, roughly 89% of them appearing once. Material: peripheral blood. These TCRs come from a man aged 40-49 years with acute or convalescent COVID-19.

This chain connects TRBV10-3 to TRBJ1-6, with D unclear. Germline V gene data show CDR1 as ENHRY and CDR2 as SYGVKD. Trimming took off 6 bases at V and 0 bases at J, with 9 bases between the two ends. This CDR3 region has 15 residues. CDR3 sequence (DNA): TGTGCCATCAGCCATGGTAGCTCCTATAATTCACCCCTCCACTTT. This sequence encodes CAISHGSSYNSPLHF.

V gene TRBV5-8 combines with J gene TRBJ1-5; tentatively, D is TRBD1 (5 bases). The CDR3 sequence is 17 residues long. The ends were cut back, 5 bases at V and 4 bases at J, with 22 bases in the middle. Germline V CDR1 and CDR2: SGHTS, YDEGEE. The CDR3 DNA reads TGTGCCAGCAGACTCTTCTCCGGGATGGGGGGTAATCAGCCCCAGCATTTT. Its protein product is CASRLFSGMGGNQPQHF.

The chain carries TRBV6-1 and TRBJ2-7; perhaps TRBD1 as D (6 bases). The V end was cut by 2 bases, the J end by 6 bases, with 20 bases between. This CDR3 has 16 amino acids. Germline assignment: CDR1 MNHNS and CDR2 SASEGT. In nucleotides, the CDR3 is TGTGCCAGCAGTGAATGGGGCAGGGGAATATCTTTCGAGCAGTACTTC. Translation: CASSEWGRGISFEQYF.

This chain connects TRBV2 to TRBJ2-1; 10 bases agree with TRBD2. V shed 5 bases, J shed 5 bases, and the junction held 12 bases outside the gene matches. CDR3 size: 17 residues. Germline lookup yields CDR1 SNHLY and CDR2 FYNNEI. For the CDR3, the DNA is TGTGCCAGCAGTAGGGAGCGGGGGGGCCGAGGGAACAATGAGCAGTTCTTC. This translates into CASSRERGGRGNNEQFF.

This clone was counted a single time. The chain combines TRBV28 with TRBJ1-3; D is possibly TRBD1 (5 bases). Germline V gene sequence: CDR1 MDHEN, CDR2 SYDVKM. This CDR3 spans 16 amino acids. Trimming shortened V by 5 bases and J by 1 base, and 15 bases separated the two germline ends. CDR3 region: CASSTPGEGSGNTIYF. The CDR3 DNA reads as TGTGCCAGCAGTACCCCGGGGGAGGGTTCTGGAAACACCATATATTTT. The entire variable domain, with the rest obtained from reference TRBV28 and TRBJ1-3, is as follows: DVKVTQSSRYLVKRTGEKVFLECVQDMDHENMFWYRQDPGLGLRLIYFSYDVKMKEKGDIPEGYSVSREKKERFSLILESASTNQTSMYLCASSTPGEGSGNTIYFGEGSWLTVV.

J is TRBJ2-1 and V is TRBV3-1 (or the pseudogene TRBV3-2); the match to TRBD2 covers 8 bases. The CDR3 is 14 amino acids. V shed 4 bases and J 10 bases; nucleotides not matched to a gene: 9. Germline CDR1 reads LGHDT; CDR2 reads YNNKEL (reference sequence). The DNA of the CDR3 is TGTGCCAGCAGCCCGTCCGGGACGGGGGGGGAGCAGTTCTTC. Amino acid sequence: CASSPSGTGGEQFF.

This chain uses TRBV12-3 or TRBV12-4 with TRBJ1-1; tentatively, D is TRBD1 (6 bases). V was trimmed by 7 bases and J by 1 base, leaving 10 bases between them. The CDR3 consists of 13 residues. Here the CDR3 DNA reads TGTGCCAGCAACCGGGACAAGAACACTGAAGCTTTCTTT. This gives the protein CASNRDKNTEAFF.

This chain joins TRBV29-1 and TRBJ1-2, with TRBD1 matching 7 bases. Per the germline V gene, CDR1 is SQVTM and CDR2 is ANQGSEA. The length of the CDR3 is 11 residues. The junction had 6 bases not matched to a gene; V was cut back by 8 bases and J by 6 bases. CDR3 sequence reads: CSSRTGDGYTF. CDR3 coding DNA: TGCAGCTCCCGAACAGGGGATGGCTACACCTTC. Using reference TRBV29-1 and TRBJ1-2 for the parts outside the CDR3, the full variable domain is SAVISQKPSRDICQRGTSLTIQCQVDSQVTMMFWYRQQPGQSLTLIATANQGSEATYESGFVIDKFPISRPNLTFSTLTVSNMSPEDSSIYLCSSRTGDGYTFGSGTRLTVV.